This TCR beta chain derives from a study of vaccination effects on CD4 cells after COVID-19. The study, taken as a whole, reports: A shortage of convalescent patients and an absence of early post-infection timepoints characterized the study. Long after vaccination, the clones induced by infection and by vaccine shrank markedly in size.

Before any sequencing was done, the ViraFEST assay used viral peptide pools to expand antigen-specific CD4+ T cells. It was after approximately 11 days of culture that CD4+ T cells were isolated. Subjects were given two BNT162b2 or mRNA-1273 vaccine doses. In culture with 10 IU/ml IL-2 and 8.5 to 10 ug/ml peptides, PBMC were grown at a few million per well. Cultures received IL-2 medium that replaced half the medium on days 3 and 7. The junction had 6 bases not matched to a gene; V was cut back by 3 bases and J by 6 bases. The germline gives CDR1 SNHLY, CDR2 FYNNEI. The length of the CDR3 is 14 residues. This clone appeared once. Antigen unknown. Assay used: immunoSEQ multiplex PCR; TCRdb lists only in-frame clones, some missing. The data show about 69,000 clones, 74% seen once.

The sequenced sample was CD4+ T cells from PBMCs cultured with HCoV-229E spike peptides, obtained after COVID-19 vaccination. V usage is TRBV2 and J usage is TRBJ2-3; 7 bases map to TRBD2. The sequence derives from a human donor who received a COVID-19 vaccine. DNA of the CDR3: TGTGCCAGCAGTGACGGCGGGGGACGGGATACGCAGTATTTT. Its translation: CASSDGGGRDTQYF.